This TCR beta chain was recorded in a study of T cells expressing NK-cell markers. Study background: Sequencing covered eight donors, seven HCMV-seropositive and one seronegative. Study-level points and caveats: A range of roughly 1.0-8% of CD8+ T cells consisted of dominant NKG2C+ clonotypes in more than five donors.

TCRdb re-called the 5' RACE reads and catalogs CDR3 proteins one per entry, DNA excluded. Its clone listing holds some 600,000 distinct CDR3 sequences. Of note for this clonotype: Its antigen is currently unknown.

The CDR3 covers 15 residues. Per germline, CDR1 SGHTA and CDR2 FQGNSA. This clonotype was obtained from a man in his late teens or twenties in good health. V is TRBV7-2 and J is TRBJ2-5; without DNA, the TCRdb call of TRBD2 cannot be checked. Sequencing was done on a sample of blood T cells: a sorted CD56 or NKG2C T cell subset, CD4+ or CD8+ T cells, or bulk PBMC T cells (not recorded which). CDR3 residues: CASLEAGLTQETQYF.